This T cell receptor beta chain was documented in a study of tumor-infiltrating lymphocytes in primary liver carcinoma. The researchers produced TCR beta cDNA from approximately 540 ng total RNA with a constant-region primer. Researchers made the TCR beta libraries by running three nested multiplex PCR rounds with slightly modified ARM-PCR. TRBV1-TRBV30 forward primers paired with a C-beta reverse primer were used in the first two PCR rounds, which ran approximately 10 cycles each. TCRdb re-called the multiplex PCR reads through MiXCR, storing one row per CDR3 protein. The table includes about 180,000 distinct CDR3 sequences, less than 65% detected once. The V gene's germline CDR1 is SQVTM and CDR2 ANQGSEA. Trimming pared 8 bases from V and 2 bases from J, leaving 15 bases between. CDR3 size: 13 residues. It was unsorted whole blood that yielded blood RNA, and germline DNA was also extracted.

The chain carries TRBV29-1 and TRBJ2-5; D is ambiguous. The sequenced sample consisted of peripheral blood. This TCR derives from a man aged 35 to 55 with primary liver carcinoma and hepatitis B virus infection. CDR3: CSIKRAAQETQYF. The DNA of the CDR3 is TGCAGCATCAAACGGGCAGCTCAAGAGACCCAGTACTTC.